The following is a T cell receptor (beta chain) sequence with its context. This sample was taken from a study of T cell responses to AZD1222 COVID-19 vaccine. The CDR3 totals 14 residues. CDR1 MNHEY and CDR2 SVGAGI come from the germline V gene. Trimming removed 0 bases from V and 5 bases from J, with 10 bases in between. The method was immunoSEQ multiplex PCR; TCRdb's version includes in-frame clones alone and lacks a portion of them. The sample consists of about 90,000 clones, approximately 83% of them appearing once. The V and J genes are TRBV6-5 and TRBJ1-1; D unclear. This sample comprised peripheral blood, obtained on day 0 of AZD1222 vaccination. The sequence derives from an adult in good health. The CDR3 nucleotides read TGTGCCAGCAGTTACTCGTCGGCGGGAACTGAAGCTTTCTTT. This translates into CASSYSSAGTEAFF.